The table lists the clone carrying this T cell receptor beta chain with a few counts. Its target is unknown. These data are taken from a study of CD8+ T cells in alopecia areata. Findings and caveats of the study: In lesional scalp, particularly from alopecia totalis/universalis, clonality was higher than in normal scalp. Alphabeta T cells residing in normal skin are also sequenced in scalp samples.

Per germline, CDR1 GTSNPN and CDR2 SVGIG (reference sequence). The CDR3 covers 13 residues. Trimming shortened V by 0 bases and J by 2 bases, and 8 bases separated the two germline ends. As the sequencing template, cDNA was produced by extracting RNA and reverse transcribing it. Sequencing was performed with immunoSEQ multiplex PCR; in TCRdb, only in-frame clones are kept and a portion is missing. Of about 180,000 clones listed, 50% to 60% are singletons. Material: CD4+ T cells sorted from blood, obtained at week 0. The rearrangement uses TRBV30 and TRBJ2-7; D is uncertain. This clonotype originated in a human donor with alopecia areata. CDR3 region: CAWSVRRTYEQYF. CDR3 DNA sequence: TGTGCCTGGAGTGTAAGGCGCACCTACGAGCAGTACTTC.